A selection of T cell receptor beta chains follows, all from one sample in a study of CD8+ T cells in alopecia areata. The protocol was immunoSEQ multiplex PCR, while the TCRdb copy is restricted to in-frame clones and leaves out a portion. The sample includes roughly 150,000 clones, roughly 50% of them seen just once. Specimen: CD4+ T cells sorted from blood. Receptors were obtained from a human donor in good health. Both conserved end residues are part of each CDR3. The D gene is left open where the match is weak. Clone size is shown for a subset of rows, as once, few, many or a class of expanded clone.

abundance: few
d_gene: .
j_gene: TRBJ1-1
v_gene: TRBV5-1
CDR3aa: CASSTDGDTEAFF
CDR3nt: TGCGCCAGCAGCACGGACGGAGACACTGAAGCTTTCTTT

abundance: .
d_gene: TRBD2
j_gene: TRBJ2-5
v_gene: TRBV29-1
CDR3aa: CSVSGGETQYF
CDR3nt: TGCAGCGTTTCGGGGGGAGAGACCCAGTACTTC

abundance: .
d_gene: .
j_gene: TRBJ2-1
v_gene: TRBV4-1
CDR3aa: CASSQDSTISYNEQFF
CDR3nt: TGCGCCAGCAGCCAAGATTCGACTATCTCCTACAATGAGCAGTTCTTC

abundance: .
d_gene: TRBD2
j_gene: TRBJ2-2
v_gene: TRBV29-1
CDR3aa: CSAVPSGREGTGELFF
CDR3nt: TGCAGCGCGGTCCCTAGCGGGAGGGAAGGGACCGGGGAGCTGTTTTTT

abundance: .
d_gene: .
j_gene: TRBJ2-7
v_gene: TRBV30
CDR3aa: CAWDHLASYEQYF
CDR3nt: TGTGCCTGGGACCATCTAGCGAGCTACGAGCAGTACTTC

abundance: .
d_gene: TRBD2
j_gene: TRBJ2-1
v_gene: TRBV29-1
CDR3aa: CSVEMGLAGRYNEQFF
CDR3nt: TGCAGCGTTGAAATGGGACTAGCGGGTCGATACAATGAGCAGTTCTTC

abundance: .
d_gene: .
j_gene: TRBJ1-2
v_gene: TRBV27
CDR3aa: CASSRQGTSNYGYTF
CDR3nt: TGTGCCAGCAGTCGGCAGGGAACGAGTAACTATGGCTACACCTTC

abundance: .
d_gene: .
j_gene: TRBJ2-3
v_gene: TRBV13
CDR3aa: CASSYPTDTQYF
CDR3nt: TGTGCCAGCAGCTACCCCACAGATACGCAGTATTTT

abundance: .
d_gene: TRBD2
j_gene: TRBJ2-1
v_gene: TRBV30
CDR3aa: CAWALTGLLTNEQFF
CDR3nt: TGTGCCTGGGCACTCACGGGACTACTCACTAATGAGCAGTTCTTC

abundance: .
d_gene: TRBD1
j_gene: TRBJ2-7
v_gene: TRBV5-1
CDR3aa: CASSSAGTGAYEQYF
CDR3nt: TGCGCCAGCAGCTCCGCCGGGACAGGGGCCTACGAGCAGTACTTC

abundance: once
d_gene: .
j_gene: TRBJ2-3
v_gene: TRBV7-2
CDR3aa: CASSLAGETDTQYF
CDR3nt: TGTGCCAGCAGCTTAGCGGGAGAGACAGATACGCAGTATTTT

abundance: .
d_gene: .
j_gene: TRBJ1-1
v_gene: TRBV18
CDR3aa: CASSPSARLNTEAFF
CDR3nt: TGTGCCAGCTCACCTTCTGCCAGGCTGAACACTGAAGCTTTCTTT

abundance: .
d_gene: TRBD2
j_gene: TRBJ2-3
v_gene: TRBV5-1
CDR3aa: CASSLVLAGAGDTQYF
CDR3nt: TGCGCCAGCAGCTTGGTACTAGCGGGAGCTGGAGATACGCAGTATTTT

abundance: .
d_gene: TRBD2
j_gene: TRBJ2-3
v_gene: TRBV2
CDR3aa: CASSAGEGSTDTQYF
CDR3nt: TGTGCCAGCAGTGCCGGGGAGGGTAGCACAGATACGCAGTATTTT

abundance: .
d_gene: .
j_gene: TRBJ2-4
v_gene: TRBV5-1
CDR3aa: CASSLEGTTWRGIQYF
CDR3nt: TGCGCCAGCAGCTTGGAGGGGACGACTTGGCGGGGCATTCAGTACTTC

abundance: .
d_gene: .
j_gene: TRBJ1-6
v_gene: TRBV28
CDR3aa: CASSYRGRSSPLHF
CDR3nt: TGTGCCAGCAGTTACCGGGGAAGGAGTTCACCCCTCCACTTT

abundance: .
d_gene: .
j_gene: TRBJ2-1
v_gene: TRBV5-6
CDR3aa: CASSGDLWGAGDEQFF
CDR3nt: TGTGCCAGCAGCGGGGATTTGTGGGGAGCTGGGGATGAGCAGTTCTTC

abundance: once
d_gene: TRBD2
j_gene: TRBJ2-3
v_gene: TRBV5-1
CDR3aa: CASSPPGLAAADTQYF
CDR3nt: TGCGCCAGCAGCCCACCCGGACTAGCGGCAGCAGATACGCAGTATTTT

abundance: .
d_gene: .
j_gene: TRBJ2-5
v_gene: TRBV14
CDR3aa: CASSLHVVETQYF
CDR3nt: TGTGCCAGCAGCTTACACGTAGTCGAGACCCAGTACTTC

abundance: .
d_gene: .
j_gene: TRBJ2-3
v_gene: TRBV6-4
CDR3aa: CASSFGSTDTQYF
CDR3nt: TGTGCCAGCAGTTTTGGGAGCACAGATACGCAGTATTTT

abundance: .
d_gene: TRBD2
j_gene: TRBJ2-5
v_gene: TRBV4-1
CDR3aa: CASSRGAGGGEETQYF
CDR3nt: TGCGCCAGCAGCCGCGGGGCGGGAGGCGGTGAAGAGACCCAGTACTTC

abundance: .
d_gene: TRBD1
j_gene: TRBJ2-7
v_gene: TRBV6-5
CDR3aa: CASSSRGTIYEQYF
CDR3nt: TGTGCCAGCAGCAGCAGGGGGACAATCTACGAGCAGTACTTC

abundance: .
d_gene: .
j_gene: TRBJ2-7
v_gene: TRBV28
CDR3aa: CASSLLRGAVSGEQYF
CDR3nt: TGTGCCAGCAGTTTACTCCGAGGCGCCGTTTCGGGCGAGCAGTACTTC

abundance: .
d_gene: TRBD2
j_gene: TRBJ2-1
v_gene: TRBV11-2
CDR3aa: CASRVAGGSTYNEQFF
CDR3nt: TGTGCCAGCAGAGTAGCGGGAGGGAGCACCTACAATGAGCAGTTCTTC

abundance: .
d_gene: .
j_gene: TRBJ2-3
v_gene: TRBV29-1
CDR3aa: CSVATQAGGQGTDTQYF
CDR3nt: TGCAGCGTTGCGACCCAGGCCGGGGGCCAAGGTACAGATACGCAGTATTTT

abundance: few
d_gene: TRBD1
j_gene: TRBJ2-1
v_gene: TRBV2
CDR3aa: CASSPLPGQGRDEQFF
CDR3nt: TGTGCCAGCAGTCCACTCCCGGGACAGGGGCGGGATGAGCAGTTCTTC

abundance: .
d_gene: .
j_gene: TRBJ2-2
v_gene: TRBV29-1
CDR3aa: CSVVSATGELFF
CDR3nt: TGCAGCGTTGTGTCTGCAACCGGGGAGCTGTTTTTT

abundance: .
d_gene: .
j_gene: TRBJ2-1
v_gene: TRBV5-1
CDR3aa: CASSLEFVRPDNEQFF
CDR3nt: TGCGCCAGCAGCTTGGAATTTGTCAGGCCGGACAATGAGCAGTTCTTC

abundance: once
d_gene: .
j_gene: TRBJ1-2
v_gene: TRBV29-1
CDR3aa: CSVLEALHVNYGYTF
CDR3nt: TGCAGCGTGCTAGAGGCCCTGCACGTCAACTATGGCTACACCTTC

abundance: .
d_gene: .
j_gene: TRBJ1-5
v_gene: TRBV15
CDR3aa: CATSREQGHNQPQHF
CDR3nt: TGTGCCACCAGCAGAGAACAGGGTCACAATCAGCCCCAGCATTTT

abundance: .
d_gene: .
j_gene: TRBJ1-1
v_gene: TRBV30
CDR3aa: CAWDLDIVGGAFF
CDR3nt: TGTGCCTGGGACCTGGACATCGTTGGAGGGGCTTTCTTT

abundance: few
d_gene: .
j_gene: TRBJ2-7
v_gene: TRBV30
CDR3aa: CAWEGAASVGLQYEQYF
CDR3nt: TGTGCCTGGGAGGGTGCTGCTTCGGTGGGTCTACAGTACGAGCAGTACTTC

abundance: .
d_gene: .
j_gene: TRBJ2-4
v_gene: TRBV28
CDR3aa: CASRAGQPKNIQYF
CDR3nt: TGTGCCAGCAGGGCGGGACAGCCCAAAAACATTCAGTACTTC

abundance: once
d_gene: .
j_gene: TRBJ2-7
v_gene: TRBV27
CDR3aa: CASSDPRRHNGFEQYF
CDR3nt: TGTGCCAGCAGCGACCCTCGTCGACACAACGGATTCGAACAGTACTTC

abundance: few
d_gene: .
j_gene: TRBJ1-4
v_gene: TRBV18
CDR3aa: CASSPPGGGEEKLFF
CDR3nt: TGTGCCAGCTCACCACCGGGGGGGGGCGAAGAAAAACTGTTTTTT

abundance: .
d_gene: .
j_gene: TRBJ2-3
v_gene: TRBV29-1
CDR3aa: CSTRGLAQITDTQYF
CDR3nt: TGCAGCACCCGAGGCCTAGCGCAAATTACAGATACGCAGTATTTT

abundance: few
d_gene: TRBD1
j_gene: TRBJ1-2
v_gene: TRBV2
CDR3aa: CASSPDRGSYGYTF
CDR3nt: TGTGCCAGCAGTCCCGACAGGGGAAGCTATGGCTACACCTTC

abundance: few
d_gene: .
j_gene: TRBJ2-3
v_gene: TRBV6-5
CDR3aa: CASTYRSSSTDTQYF
CDR3nt: TGTGCCAGCACCTACCGGTCTTCCAGCACAGATACGCAGTATTTT

abundance: .
d_gene: TRBD2
j_gene: TRBJ2-7
v_gene: TRBV5-1
CDR3aa: CASSLTSGGPYEQYF
CDR3nt: TGCGCCAGCAGCTTGACATCGGGAGGCCCCTACGAGCAGTACTTC

abundance: few
d_gene: .
j_gene: TRBJ1-1
v_gene: TRBV7-9
CDR3aa: CASSSPRGEWLNTEAFF
CDR3nt: TGTGCCAGCAGCTCCCCTAGGGGGGAATGGTTGAACACTGAAGCTTTCTTT